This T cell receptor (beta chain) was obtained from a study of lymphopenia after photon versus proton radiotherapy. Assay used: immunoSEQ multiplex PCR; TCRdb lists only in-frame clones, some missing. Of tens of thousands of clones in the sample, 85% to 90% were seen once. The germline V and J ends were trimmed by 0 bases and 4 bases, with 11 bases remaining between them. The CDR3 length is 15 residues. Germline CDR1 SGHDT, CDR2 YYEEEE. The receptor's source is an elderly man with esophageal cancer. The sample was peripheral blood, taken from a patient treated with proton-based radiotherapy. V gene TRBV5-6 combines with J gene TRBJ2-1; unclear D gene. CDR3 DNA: TGTGCCAGCAGCTTGGGCCGACGACGGTACAATGAGCAGTTCTTC. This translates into CASSLGRRRYNEQFF.